The rows below give T cell receptor beta chains drawn from one sample of a study of blood T cell repertoires in COVID-19. Using immunoSEQ multiplex PCR, the repertoire was profiled, and TCRdb retains in-frame clones only, with some absent. There are roughly 500,000 clones in the sample; roughly 89% occur only once, and 0.9% lies in the top ten. The sample was peripheral blood. The origin of the receptors is a man aged 18 to 30 with COVID-19, enrolled during active disease. CDR3s include the opening cysteine and the closing phenylalanine or tryptophan. D genes are given only for firm matches. The size field is filled for only some rows; it gives once, few, many or a size class.

V gene	D gene	CDR3 length	J gene	clone size	CDR3 protein	CDR3 DNA
TRBV23-1	TRBD2	14	TRBJ2-5	-	CASRGLAGVRPQYF	TGCGCCAGCAGGGGACTAGCGGGAGTTCGGCCCCAGTACTTC
TRBV7-8	TRBD1	16	TRBJ2-1	-	CASSPRWDRGLNEQFF	TGTGCCAGCAGCCCCCGCTGGGACAGGGGGCTCAATGAGCAGTTCTTC
TRBV5-1	-	15	TRBJ1-2	once	CASSSGAGRNYGYTF	TGCGCCAGCAGCTCCGGGGCGGGGAGGAACTATGGCTACACCTTC
TRBV7-9	-	12	TRBJ2-1	-	CASSLLGREQFF	TGTGCCAGCAGCTTATTAGGCAGGGAGCAGTTCTTC
TRBV2	TRBD2	16	TRBJ2-7	-	CATGLAGGIPSYEQYF	TGTGCCACGGGACTAGCGGGAGGAATACCATCCTACGAGCAGTACTTC
TRBV6-5	-	13	TRBJ2-6	-	CASMYSGANVLTF	TGTGCCAGCATGTACTCTGGGGCCAACGTCCTGACTTTC
TRBV13	-	13	TRBJ2-3	-	CASSPYDSDTQYF	TGTGCCAGCAGCCCCTACGACTCAGATACGCAGTATTTT
TRBV4-1	-	15	TRBJ2-7	few	CASSQENRVSYEQYF	TGCGCCAGCAGCCAAGAAAACAGGGTCTCCTACGAGCAGTACTTC
TRBV6-5	TRBD1	15	TRBJ1-1	-	CASSFSTGGVTEAFF	TGTGCCAGCAGTTTTTCGACAGGGGGGGTCACTGAAGCTTTCTTT
TRBV24-1	TRBD2	15	TRBJ2-1	-	CATSDSGGRADEQFF	TGTGCCACCAGTGATTCGGGCGGGAGAGCGGATGAGCAGTTCTTC
TRBV3-1/TRBV3-2	-	15	TRBJ2-3	-	CASSQGAYRTDTQYF	TGTGCCAGCAGCCAAGGCGCCTACCGCACAGATACGCAGTATTTT
TRBV27	TRBD1	14	TRBJ1-1	-	CASRAWDRGAEAFF	TGTGCCAGCAGAGCTTGGGACAGGGGCGCTGAAGCTTTCTTT
TRBV9	-	15	TRBJ2-1	-	CASSVDQGGAGEQFF	TGTGCCAGCAGCGTAGATCAGGGGGGAGCGGGTGAGCAGTTCTTC
TRBV19	TRBD1	14	TRBJ2-3	-	CASRDRGHVDTQYF	TGTGCCAGTAGGGACAGGGGGCATGTAGATACGCAGTATTTT
TRBV11-3	-	15	TRBJ2-2	-	CASSPLASNTGELFF	TGTGCCAGCAGCCCCCTAGCGTCGAACACCGGGGAGCTGTTTTTT
TRBV7-9	TRBD1	15	TRBJ1-3	-	CASSLGQGAGNTIYF	TGTGCCAGCAGCCTTGGACAGGGGGCTGGAAACACCATATATTTT
TRBV5-5	-	14	TRBJ1-2	-	CASSPAGVPDGYTF	TGTGCCAGCAGCCCGGCAGGGGTTCCCGATGGCTACACCTTC
TRBV11-2	TRBD1	15	TRBJ2-3	-	CASSLGTVWADTQYF	TGTGCCAGCAGCTTGGGGACAGTTTGGGCAGATACGCAGTATTTT
TRBV19	-	12	TRBJ2-5	-	CATRQAGETQYF	TGTGCCACCAGACAGGCAGGGGAGACCCAGTACTTC
TRBV5-4	TRBD1	14	TRBJ1-2	many	CASSPPGTDLYYTF	TGTGCCAGCAGCCCCCCAGGGACAGACCTTTACTACACCTTC
TRBV5-6	TRBD2	15	TRBJ2-3	-	CASSFPSGEVDTQYF	TGTGCCAGCAGCTTCCCTAGCGGGGAGGTAGATACGCAGTATTTT
TRBV15	-	12	TRBJ1-5	-	CAPRQKNQPQHF	TGTGCCCCGAGACAGAAGAATCAGCCCCAGCATTTT